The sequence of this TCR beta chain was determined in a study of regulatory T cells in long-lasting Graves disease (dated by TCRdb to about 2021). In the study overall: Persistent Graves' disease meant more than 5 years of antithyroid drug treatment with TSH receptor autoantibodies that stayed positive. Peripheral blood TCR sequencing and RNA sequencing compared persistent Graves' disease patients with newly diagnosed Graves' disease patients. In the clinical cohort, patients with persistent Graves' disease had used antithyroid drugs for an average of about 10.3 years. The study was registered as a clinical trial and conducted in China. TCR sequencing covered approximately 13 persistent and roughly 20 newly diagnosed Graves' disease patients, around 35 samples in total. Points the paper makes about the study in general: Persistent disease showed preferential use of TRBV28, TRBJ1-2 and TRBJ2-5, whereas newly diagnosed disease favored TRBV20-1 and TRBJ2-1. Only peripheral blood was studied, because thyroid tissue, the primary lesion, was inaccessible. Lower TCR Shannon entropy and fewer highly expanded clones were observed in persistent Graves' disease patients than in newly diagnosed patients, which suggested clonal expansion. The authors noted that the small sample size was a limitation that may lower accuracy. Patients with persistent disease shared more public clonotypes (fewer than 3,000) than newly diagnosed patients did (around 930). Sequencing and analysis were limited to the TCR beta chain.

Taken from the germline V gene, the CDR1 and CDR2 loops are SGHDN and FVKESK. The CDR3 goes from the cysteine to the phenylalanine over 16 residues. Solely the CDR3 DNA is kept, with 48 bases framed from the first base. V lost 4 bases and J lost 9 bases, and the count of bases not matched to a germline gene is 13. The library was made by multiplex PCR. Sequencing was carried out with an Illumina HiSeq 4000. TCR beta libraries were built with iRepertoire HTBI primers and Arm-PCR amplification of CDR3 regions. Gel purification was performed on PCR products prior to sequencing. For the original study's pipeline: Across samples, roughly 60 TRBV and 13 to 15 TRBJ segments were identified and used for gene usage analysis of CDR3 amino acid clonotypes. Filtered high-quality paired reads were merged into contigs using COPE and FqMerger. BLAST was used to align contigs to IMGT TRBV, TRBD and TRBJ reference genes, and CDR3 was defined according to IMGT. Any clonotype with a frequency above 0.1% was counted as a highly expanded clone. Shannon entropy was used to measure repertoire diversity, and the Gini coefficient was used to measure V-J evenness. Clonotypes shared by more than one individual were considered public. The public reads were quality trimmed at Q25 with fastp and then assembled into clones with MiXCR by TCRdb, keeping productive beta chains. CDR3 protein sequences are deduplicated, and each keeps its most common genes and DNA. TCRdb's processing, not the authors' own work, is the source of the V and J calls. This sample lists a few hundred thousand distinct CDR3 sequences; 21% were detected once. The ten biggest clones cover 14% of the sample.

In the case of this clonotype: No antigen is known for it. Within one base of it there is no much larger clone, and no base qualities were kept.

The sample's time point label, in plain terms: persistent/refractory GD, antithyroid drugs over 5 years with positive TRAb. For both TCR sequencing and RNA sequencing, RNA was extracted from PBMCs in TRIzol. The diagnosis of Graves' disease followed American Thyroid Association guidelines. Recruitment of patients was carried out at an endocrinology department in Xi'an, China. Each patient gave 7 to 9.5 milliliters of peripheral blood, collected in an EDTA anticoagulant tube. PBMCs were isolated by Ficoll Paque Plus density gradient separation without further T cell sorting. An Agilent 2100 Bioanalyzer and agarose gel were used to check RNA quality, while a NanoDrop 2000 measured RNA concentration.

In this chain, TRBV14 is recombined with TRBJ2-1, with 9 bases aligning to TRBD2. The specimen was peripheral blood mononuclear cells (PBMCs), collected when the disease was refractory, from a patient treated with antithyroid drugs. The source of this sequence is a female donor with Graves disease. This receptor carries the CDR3 CASSREAGTSLIEQFF. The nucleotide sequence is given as TGTGCCAGCAGCCGAGAGGCCGGGACTAGCCTCATTGAGCAGTTCTTC.